This entry features one T cell receptor beta chain sequence. Additional DNA sequences in this sample encode the identical CDR3. The sample belongs to a study of blood T cell repertoires in COVID-19. Turning to the study itself: Acute and convalescent COVID-19 samples came from the United States, Italy and Spain. Sample material is recorded as cDNA or gDNA derived from T cells, B-cell-depleted T cells, or PBMCs.

The V end lost 4 bases, the J end lost 0 bases, and 14 bases lay between the germline ends. CDR3 length equals 15 residues. CDR1 SQVTM and CDR2 ANQGSEA come from the germline V gene. Original analysis: Reference gene primer amplification yielded estimated nucleated cell counts. Using immunoSEQ multiplex PCR, the repertoire was profiled, and TCRdb retains in-frame clones only, with some absent. V, J and clone size reflect that table, while D and trimming were determined from the DNA. The sample consists of about 160,000 clones, about 83% of them appearing once. This receptor was taken from a man aged 55 to 70 with acute or convalescent COVID-19. Sequenced: peripheral blood. V usage is TRBV29-1 and J usage is TRBJ2-3; D is ambiguous. For the CDR3, the DNA is TGCAGCGTTGTTCGCGGCAGTGCTAGCACAGATACGCAGTATTTT. Translating gives CSVVRGSASTDTQYF.